The 27 T cell receptor beta chains listed next were all sequenced from one sample in a study of blood T cell repertoires in COVID-19. Sequenced by immunoSEQ multiplex PCR; TCRdb stores in-frame clones only, minus some. The sample yields approximately 75,000 clones, 75% to 90% seen once. Input material: peripheral blood. These TCRs come from an elderly woman with acute or convalescent COVID-19.

A few counts support this clone. The chain combines TRBV19 with TRBJ2-3; 10 bases are a match to TRBD2. Trimming took 5 bases from V and 1 from J; bases not matched to a gene: 3. This CDR3 has 15 residues. Germline-derived CDR1 and CDR2 are LNHDA and SQIVND (reference sequence). The CDR3 region is CASSPGLARTDTQYF. For the CDR3, the DNA is TGTGCCAGTAGTCCGGGACTAGCGCGCACAGATACGCAGTATTTT.

This clone was recorded many times. At one end the junction does not follow the germline gene, possibly because of a read error. The chain carries TRBV2 and TRBJ1-2; D is ambiguous. This CDR3 comprises 10 residues. In germline, CDR1 is SNHLY, CDR2 FYNNEI. CDR3 nucleotide sequence: TGTGCCAGCAGTGAAGTGAAGTTAGAATTC. Translating it yields CASSEVKLEF.

V is TRBV10-3 and J is TRBJ1-1, with D uncertain. Germline V gene sequence: CDR1 ENHRY, CDR2 SYGVKD. V was shortened by 0 bases and J by 6 bases, with 5 bases between the two germline ends. CDR3 length: 12 residues. The chain's CDR3 is CAISESFAEAFF. In nucleotides, the CDR3 is TGTGCCATCAGTGAGTCTTTCGCTGAAGCTTTCTTT.

The V gene is TRBV19, the J gene TRBJ2-1, with TRBD1 identical over 8 bases. Germline trimming cut 5 bases from V and 4 bases from J; bases unmatched to any gene: 4. In germline, CDR1 is LNHDA, CDR2 SQIVND (reference sequence). This CDR3 spans 14 amino acids. CDR3: CASSLGTGYNEQFF. CDR3 DNA sequence: TGTGCCAGTAGTCTAGGGACAGGTTACAATGAGCAGTTCTTC.

V gene TRBV29-1 combines with J gene TRBJ1-1; 8 bases align to TRBD1. Germline V gives CDR1 SQVTM, CDR2 ANQGSEA. Trimming took 5 bases from V and 11 from J; bases not matched to a gene: 4. This CDR3 spans 10 amino acids. CDR3 sequence reads: CSVSGGEAFF. CDR3 sequence (DNA): TGCAGCGTTTCAGGGGGCGAGGCTTTCTTT.

This chain links TRBV10-3 with TRBJ1-2; TRBD1 agrees at 11 bases. V trimming: 1 base; J trimming: 7 bases; junction bases outside the gene matches: 5. The CDR3 is 15 residues long. Germline V gene lookup returns CDR1 ENHRY and CDR2 SYGVKD. Written as DNA, the CDR3 is TGTGCCATCAGTGAGTTGGACAGGGGGCGCGGTGGCTACACCTTC. Encoded protein: CAISELDRGRGGYTF.

This chain links TRBV7-3 with TRBJ1-1; TRBD1 is a possible D gene (6 bases). The V gene's germline CDR1 is SGHTA and CDR2 FQGTGA. CDR3 size: 12 residues. The V end lost 5 bases, the J end lost 7 bases, and 11 bases lay between the germline ends. DNA for the CDR3: TGTGCCAGCAGCCAACAGGGTTTTGAAGCTTTCTTT. Translated: CASSQQGFEAFF.

The chain is built from TRBV29-1 and TRBJ1-1; a possible D gene is TRBD1 (5 bases). The CDR3 spans 15 residues. Germline loops: CDR1 SQVTM, CDR2 ANQGSEA. With 4 bases removed from V and 1 base from J, the gap between germline ends came to 16 bases. CDR3 bases: TGCAGCGTTGCCCCAAACAGGATGGGGAACACTGAAGCTTTCTTT. This codes for CSVAPNRMGNTEAFF. Full variable domain (outside the CDR3, taken from reference TRBV29-1 and TRBJ1-1): SAVISQKPSRDICQRGTSLTIQCQVDSQVTMMFWYRQQPGQSLTLIATANQGSEATYESGFVIDKFPISRPNLTFSTLTVSNMSPEDSSIYLCSVAPNRMGNTEAFFGQGTRLTVV.

This chain uses TRBV6-5 with TRBJ1-2; 8 bases line up with TRBD1. Trimming took 0 bases from V and 6 from J; bases not matched to a gene: 3. The CDR3 has 14 amino acids. Germline V gene sequence: CDR1 MNHEY, CDR2 SVGAGI. CDR3 loop: CASSYSQGADGYTF. The DNA for the CDR3 is TGTGCCAGCAGTTACTCCCAGGGGGCCGATGGCTACACCTTC.

The rearrangement links TRBV5-1 to TRBJ1-4; 10 bases agree with TRBD1. CDR3 size: 16 residues. Germline-derived CDR1 and CDR2 are SGHRS and YFSETQ. The junction had 7 bases not matched to a gene; V was cut back by 4 bases and J by 4 bases. This chain's CDR3 is CASSPGQGGFNEKLFF. Written as DNA, the CDR3 is TGCGCCAGCAGCCCCGGACAGGGGGGTTTTAATGAAAAACTGTTTTTT.

V usage is TRBV16 and J usage is TRBJ1-1; 10 bases match TRBD1. The CDR3 is made up of 13 amino acids. The V and J ends lost 4 bases and 8 bases, in that order; junction bases with no gene match: 4. Germline V gene lookup returns CDR1 KGHSY and CDR2 FQNENV. The CDR3 region is CASSPGQGREAFF. The CDR3 region has the DNA TGTGCCAGCAGCCCGGGACAGGGGCGCGAAGCTTTCTTT.

The CDR3 sequence: CASSQGTGGNEQFF. In DNA form, the CDR3 reads TGTGCCAGCAGCCAAGGAACGGGAGGGAATGAGCAGTTCTTC. The chain combines TRBV4-2 with TRBJ2-1, with TRBD2 matching over 8 bases. The CDR3 extends over 14 amino acids. Looked up from germline, CDR1 is LGHNA and CDR2 is YNFKEQ. The V segment lost 1 base and the J segment 7 bases; nucleotides outside the gene matches: 3.

The rearrangement uses TRBV29-1 and TRBJ1-6, with TRBD1 matching over 8 bases. This CDR3 has 18 amino acids. Trimming cost V 7 bases and J 9 bases; bases outside gene matches: 23. Germline CDR1 is SQVTM and CDR2 is ANQGSEA. The CDR3 loop reads CSDKSGPGQEIPPSPLHF. The CDR3 nucleotides read TGCAGCGACAAAAGCGGACCGGGACAGGAAATTCCGCCTTCACCCCTCCACTTT.

This clone was found once. The V call is TRBV5-5, the J call TRBJ2-5; tentative D call: TRBD2 (6 bases). The CDR3 has 14 residues. Germline V gene data show CDR1 as SGHKS and CDR2 as YYEKEE (reference sequence). V shed 1 base and J shed 1 base, with 8 bases lying between them. Written as DNA, the CDR3 is TGTGCCAGCAGCTTGCTAGCGACCCAAGAGACCCAGTACTTC. The encoded protein is CASSLLATQETQYF.

The V call is TRBV2, the J call TRBJ2-1, with D unresolved. CDR3 length: 11 amino acids. In germline, CDR1 is SNHLY, CDR2 FYNNEI. Trimming took 9 bases from V and 9 from J, leaving 12 bases between them. CDR3 sequence (DNA): TGTGCCAGTCTAAGCGTGGGTGAGCAGTTCTTC. Its translation: CASLSVGEQFF.

The J gene is TRBJ2-3, the V gene TRBV5-1, with TRBD1 identical over 7 bases. V shed 2 bases, J shed 2 bases, and the junction held 11 bases outside the gene matches. Germline V gene lookup returns CDR1 SGHRS and CDR2 YFSETQ. CDR3 length: 17 residues. The CDR3: CASSLPTGKRHTDTQYF. CDR3 DNA: TGCGCCAGCAGCTTACCGACAGGGAAGAGGCACACAGATACGCAGTATTTT.

V and J are TRBV5-4 and TRBJ2-1; the D is unclear. This CDR3 spans 12 amino acids. V was trimmed by 0 bases and J by 9 bases, leaving 7 bases between them. The V gene's germline CDR1 is SGHNT and CDR2 YYREEE (reference sequence). The CDR3 is CASSLALSEQFF. The CDR3 DNA follows: TGTGCCAGCAGCTTGGCCTTGAGTGAGCAGTTCTTC.

The CDR3 nucleotides are TGTGCCAGCAGCTTAGAGGCAGGGGGAACCTACGAGCAGTACTTC. Translated, it gives CASSLEAGGTYEQYF. This sequence joins TRBV7-2 and TRBJ2-7; TRBD1 agrees at 7 bases. CDR1 SGHTA and CDR2 FQGNSA come from the germline V gene. This CDR3 has 15 amino acids. The V gene end was trimmed by 1 base and the J gene end by 2 bases; junction bases not matched to a gene: 5.

V gene TRBV9 combines with J gene TRBJ2-7, with 9 bases that match TRBD1. This CDR3 spans 15 amino acids. CDR1 SGDLS and CDR2 YYNGEE come from the germline V gene. V lost 3 bases, J lost 3 bases, and 7 bases stayed unmatched. The CDR3 DNA sequence: TGTGCCAGCAGCGACGGGACAGGGACCCACTACGAGCAGTACTTC. Translating it yields CASSDGTGTHYEQYF.

V gene TRBV10-1 combines with J gene TRBJ2-3; no firm D call. In germline, CDR1 is WNHNN, CDR2 SYGVQD (reference sequence). V shed 0 bases and J shed 4 bases, with 11 bases lying between them. The CDR3 runs 15 residues. The CDR3 bases are TGCGCCAGCAGTGAGTCGAGTAAAGGAGCAGATACGCAGTATTTT. This codes for CASSESSKGADTQYF.

The V and J genes are TRBV11-2 and TRBJ1-2, with no clear D. Germline CDR1 reads SGHAT; CDR2 reads FQNNGV. V gave up 6 bases and J gave up 1 base, with 18 bases separating them. This CDR3 has 16 residues. The CDR3 loop is CASRLEDTSFNYGYTF. CDR3 DNA: TGTGCCAGCAGACTTGAAGATACGAGTTTTAACTATGGCTACACCTTC.

V gene TRBV19 combines with J gene TRBJ1-4; TRBD1 is a possible D gene (5 bases). Trimming removed 5 bases from V and 8 bases from J, with 12 bases in between. The CDR3 sequence is 13 residues long. Germline CDR1 LNHDA, CDR2 SQIVND (reference sequence). DNA for the CDR3: TGTGCCAGTAGTCTCGGGGGGTCCGAAAAACTGTTTTTT. Translated, it gives CASSLGGSEKLFF.

The J gene is TRBJ1-6, the V gene TRBV5-6; possibly TRBD1 for D (6 bases). The CDR3 sequence is 18 residues long. Germline V gene sequence: CDR1 SGHDT, CDR2 YYEEEE. Trimming shortened V by 0 bases and J by 5 bases, and 18 bases separated the two germline ends. The CDR3, as DNA: TGTGCCAGCAGCTTGGAAATAGGGGACATTCGGGATAATTCACCCCTCCACTTT. This gives the protein CASSLEIGDIRDNSPLHF.

The chain employs TRBV9 and TRBJ2-2; 9 nucleotides align to TRBD1. With 6 bases clipped from V and 1 base from J, the junction kept 4 bases outside the gene matches. Germline V gives CDR1 SGDLS, CDR2 YYNGEE. The CDR3 runs 15 residues. DNA of the CDR3: TGTGCCAGCACCGAGGGACAGGGGAACACCGGGGAGCTGTTTTTT. Translated, it gives CASTEGQGNTGELFF. The complete variable domain, with remaining parts taken from reference TRBV9 and TRBJ2-2, reads DSGVTQTPKHLITATGQRVTLRCSPRSGDLSVYWYQQSLDQGLQFLIQYYNGEERAKGNILERFSAQQFPDLHSELNLSSLELGDSALYFCASTEGQGNTGELFFGEGSRLTVL.

The chain carries TRBV12-3 or TRBV12-4 and TRBJ2-2; D uncertain. The CDR3 is made up of 13 amino acids. Trimming stripped 5 bases from V and 5 bases from J, with 9 bases between. CDR3 DNA sequence: TGTGCCAGCAGTCCTCATCGGACCGGGGAGCTGTTTTTT. Translation: CASSPHRTGELFF.

In its sample, this clone was seen once. V and J are TRBV19 and TRBJ1-1; perhaps TRBD1 as D (6 bases). The germline V and J ends were trimmed by 3 bases and 6 bases, with 11 bases remaining between them. Germline V gene sequence: CDR1 LNHDA, CDR2 SQIVND (reference sequence). CDR3 length: 13 amino acids. As DNA, the CDR3 is TGTGCCAGTAGTATGGGGGCGCGGGCTGAAGCTTTCTTT. This gives the protein CASSMGARAEAFF.

This clone was observed a handful of times. The chain couples TRBV3-1 (or the pseudogene TRBV3-2) to TRBJ2-1; D may be TRBD1 (5 bases). Germline-derived CDR1 and CDR2 are LGHDT and YNNKEL (reference sequence). CDR3 length equals 15 residues. The V gene lost 3 bases and the J gene lost 2 bases, with 11 bases spanning the gap. The CDR3 sequence: CASSHLDRAYNEQFF. The CDR3 region has the DNA TGTGCCAGCAGCCATCTCGACAGAGCCTACAATGAGCAGTTCTTC.